What follows are 25 T cell receptor beta chains derived from one specimen sequenced in a study of T cell changes during pregnancy in multiple sclerosis. Some clones are missing from TCRdb's copy, which holds only in-frame ones; the method was immunoSEQ multiplex PCR. The profile shows under 45,000 clones, 80% to 95% of them singletons. Sequences were derived from CD4+ T cells from peripheral blood mononuclear cells, sampled in the first trimester of pregnancy. The receptors were gathered from a female donor with multiple sclerosis, enrolled in a pregnancy study.

The chain combines TRBV28 with TRBJ2-2, with 8 nucleotides matching TRBD1. CDR1 and CDR2 from the germline V gene are MDHEN and SYDVKM. The CDR3 runs 17 residues. Losses at the gene ends were 3 bases for V and 2 bases for J; bases not matched to a gene: 8. Here the CDR3 reads CASSFFPGTGNTGELFF. The CDR3 DNA sequence: TGTGCCAGCAGTTTCTTCCCCGGGACAGGAAACACCGGGGAGCTGTTTTTT.

The V call is TRBV19, the J call TRBJ2-7, with 8 bases matching TRBD1. Germline CDR1 is LNHDA and CDR2 is SQIVND (reference sequence). The CDR3 sequence is 15 residues long. Germline trimming cut 4 bases from V and 6 bases from J; bases unmatched to any gene: 11. The CDR3 nucleotides are TGTGCCAGTAGTACCGACACGACAGGGGTTGGCGAGCAGTACTTC. Translating gives CASSTDTTGVGEQYF.

The chain combines TRBV6-6 with TRBJ2-7; TRBD2 matches 8 bases. Germline V gene data show CDR1 as MNHNY and CDR2 as SVGAGI (reference sequence). The length of the CDR3 is 14 residues. Losses at the gene ends were 2 bases for V and 5 bases for J; bases not matched to a gene: 5. The CDR3: CASSYGTSANEQYF. The CDR3 nucleotides are TGTGCCAGCAGTTACGGGACTAGTGCAAACGAGCAGTACTTC.

The chain recombines TRBV14 with TRBJ2-7; a weak D match, TRBD2 (6 bases). The CDR3 runs to 14 residues. V lost 1 base and J lost 6, with 13 bases in between. From germline, CDR1 is SGHDN and CDR2 FVKESK. The CDR3 here is CASSQGNWGGEQYF. For the CDR3, the DNA is TGTGCCAGCAGCCAAGGGAATTGGGGAGGCGAGCAGTACTTC.

The rearrangement joins TRBV2 to TRBJ2-2; D is possibly TRBD2 (5 bases). Germline CDR1 SNHLY, CDR2 FYNNEI. V lost 8 bases and J 6 bases, leaving 13 bases between the germline ends. The CDR3 has 13 amino acids. The CDR3 loop reads CASRASGPGELFF. The DNA of the CDR3 is TGTGCCAGCCGAGCGAGCGGACCCGGGGAGCTGTTTTTT.

This chain joins TRBV7-2 and TRBJ2-7; D is possibly TRBD2 (5 bases). The CDR3 extends over 14 amino acids. From germline, CDR1 is SGHTA and CDR2 FQGNSA. Trimming stripped 0 bases from V and 3 bases from J, with 9 bases between. The CDR3 loop reads CASSLAEGLYEQYF. CDR3 nucleotides: TGTGCCAGCAGCTTAGCCGAGGGTCTCTACGAGCAGTACTTC.

CDR3 in DNA: TGTGCCAGCAGTTTAATCCCCGGCTACGAGCAGTACTTC. Translation: CASSLIPGYEQYF. This sequence joins TRBV28 and TRBJ2-7, with D hard to call. The CDR3 is 13 residues long. Per the germline V gene, CDR1 is MDHEN and CDR2 is SYDVKM. Trimming pared 2 bases from V and 3 bases from J, leaving 8 bases between. Using reference TRBV28 and TRBJ2-7 for the parts outside the CDR3, the full variable domain is DVKVTQSSRYLVKRTGEKVFLECVQDMDHENMFWYRQDPGLGLRLIYFSYDVKMKEKGDIPEGYSVSREKKERFSLILESASTNQTSMYLCASSLIPGYEQYFGPGTRLTVT.

The V and J genes are TRBV7-8 and TRBJ2-1; 9 nucleotides match TRBD1. This CDR3 spans 16 amino acids. After removal of 7 bases from V and 6 bases from J, the junction contained 13 bases not matched to a gene. Germline values: CDR1 SGHVS, CDR2 FQNEAQ. The CDR3 is CASKKTGTGSGNEQFF. CDR3 DNA sequence: TGTGCCAGCAAAAAGACCGGGACAGGGTCTGGCAATGAGCAGTTCTTC. Together with reference TRBV7-8 and TRBJ2-1, the CDR3 gives the full variable domain: GAGVSQSPRYKVAKRGQDVALRCDPISGHVSLFWYQQALGQGPEFLTYFQNEAQLDKSGLPSDRFFAERPEGSVSTLKIQRTQQEDSAVYLCASKKTGTGSGNEQFFGPGTRLTVL.

The rearrangement uses TRBV29-1 and TRBJ2-5, with D hard to call. The CDR3 is 10 residues long. Trimming cost V 4 bases and J 4 bases, with 4 bases left between them. From germline, CDR1 is SQVTM and CDR2 ANQGSEA. CDR3 bases: TGCAGCGTTGTCGGAGAGACCCAGTACTTC. Translation gives CSVVGETQYF.

The V and J genes are TRBV7-2 and TRBJ2-7; 9 bases align to TRBD2. The germline V gene encodes CDR1 SGHTA and CDR2 FQGNSA. The CDR3 spans 16 residues. J gave up 0 bases and V 1 base, and 4 bases lay outside the gene matches. The CDR3 DNA reads as TGTGCCAGCAGCTTAGGGGGCGGGAGGGCCTCCTACGAGCAGTACTTC. As protein: CASSLGGGRASYEQYF.

V is TRBV25-1 and J is TRBJ2-4, with D perhaps matching TRBD2 (6 bases). Per the germline V gene, CDR1 is MGHDK and CDR2 is SYGVNS. The germline V and J ends were trimmed by 4 bases and 1 base, with 17 bases remaining between them. The CDR3 sequence is 17 residues long. The CDR3 coding sequence is TGTGCCAGCAGTGGACGATCCGGGACTCTGGCCAAAAACATTCAGTACTTC. Protein product: CASSGRSGTLAKNIQYF.

V gene TRBV5-1 combines with J gene TRBJ1-2; no reliable D call. From germline, CDR1 is SGHRS and CDR2 YFSETQ. The CDR3 totals 14 residues. V was shortened by 0 bases and J by 1 base, with 7 bases between the two germline ends. The CDR3 DNA sequence: TGCGCCAGCAGCTTGGAGATAGTTAACTATGGCTACACCTTC. Translating it yields CASSLEIVNYGYTF.

This chain joins TRBV6-5 and TRBJ2-2; D possibly corresponds to TRBD2 (6 bases). Looked up from germline, CDR1 is MNHEY and CDR2 is SVGAGI. Deletions cut 6 bases from V and 1 base from J, with 6 bases between. The CDR3 totals 13 residues. DNA of the CDR3: TGTGCCAGCAGCGGGGGGAACACCGGGGAGCTGTTTTTT. Amino acids: CASSGGNTGELFF.

V is TRBV5-6 and J is TRBJ2-1; 7 bases line up with TRBD2. The germline CDR1 and CDR2 sequences are SGHDT and YYEEEE. The CDR3 runs to 14 residues. J lost 5 bases, V lost 3 bases, and 5 bases had no gene match. The CDR3 reads CASSYAGTNNEQFF. CDR3 coding DNA: TGTGCCAGCAGCTACGCCGGGACTAACAATGAGCAGTTCTTC.

The table lists this clone with a few counts. The V and J genes are TRBV28 and TRBJ1-2, with 7 bases matching TRBD1. CDR3 length: 14 amino acids. Germline V gives CDR1 MDHEN, CDR2 SYDVKM. Losses at the gene ends were 3 bases for V and 8 bases for J; bases not matched to a gene: 9. The chain's CDR3 is CASSFPPAGGGYTF. CDR3 DNA sequence: TGTGCCAGCAGTTTCCCACCCGCAGGGGGAGGCTACACCTTC.

The chain has TRBV2 and TRBJ1-1; 7 nucleotides align to TRBD1. The CDR3 is made up of 13 amino acids. V lost 6 bases to trimming and J lost 4 bases; unmatched junction nucleotides: 5. Germline V gives CDR1 SNHLY, CDR2 FYNNEI. CDR3 sequence: CASRPDRATEAFF. The CDR3 DNA reads TGTGCCAGCAGGCCCGACAGGGCCACTGAAGCTTTCTTT.

V and J are TRBV18 and TRBJ2-7, with 7 positions matching TRBD1. Germline values: CDR1 KGHSH, CDR2 LQKENI. CDR3 size: 14 residues. The V gene end was trimmed by 5 bases and the J gene end by 0 bases; junction bases not matched to a gene: 4. The CDR3 region has the DNA TGTGCCAGCTCATCGGGACAGTTCTCCTACGAGCAGTACTTC. Residues: CASSSGQFSYEQYF.

The chain links TRBV6-6 to TRBJ2-1; 10 positions match TRBD2. CDR1 and CDR2 from the germline V gene are MNHNY and SVGAGI (reference sequence). The V gene end was trimmed by 2 bases and the J gene end by 5 bases; junction bases not matched to a gene: 0. The CDR3 totals 14 residues. The CDR3 region is CASSYGTSDNEQFF. For the CDR3, the DNA is TGTGCCAGCAGTTACGGGACTAGCGACAATGAGCAGTTCTTC.

This chain links TRBV30 with TRBJ2-1; D is ambiguous. V was cut by 3 bases and J by 7 bases, with 7 bases left in between. The CDR3 sequence is 11 residues long. Germline V gene data show CDR1 as GTSNPN and CDR2 as SVGIG (reference sequence). This chain's CDR3 is CAWRSRNEQFF. DNA for the CDR3: TGTGCCTGGAGAAGCAGGAATGAGCAGTTCTTC. Full variable domain (rest looked up from reference TRBV30 and TRBJ2-1): SQTIHQWPATLVQPVGSPLSLECTVEGTSNPNLYWYRQAAGRGLQLLFYSVGIGQISSEVPQNLSASRPQDRQFILSSKKLLLSDSGFYLCAWRSRNEQFFGPGTRLTVL.

V gene TRBV30 combines with J gene TRBJ2-7, with 8 bases matching TRBD2. The germline CDR1 and CDR2 sequences are GTSNPN and SVGIG (reference sequence). This CDR3 spans 15 amino acids. V trimming: 3 bases; J trimming: 4 bases; junction bases outside the gene matches: 11. CDR3 region: CAWRESGSIEYEQYF. In DNA form, the CDR3 reads TGTGCCTGGAGAGAAAGCGGGAGTATTGAATACGAGCAGTACTTC.

The J gene is TRBJ2-3, the V gene TRBV7-9; 9 positions match TRBD1. V trimming: 4 bases; J trimming: 2 bases; junction bases outside the gene matches: 7. Germline CDR1 is SEHNR and CDR2 is FQNEAQ (reference sequence). CDR3 size: 16 residues. CDR3 DNA: TGTGCCAGCAGCTCTCGACGGACAGGGGACACAGATACGCAGTATTTT. It encodes CASSSRRTGDTDTQYF. Drawing the rest from reference TRBV7-9 and TRBJ2-3, the complete variable domain is DTGVSQNPRHKITKRGQNVTFRCDPISEHNRLYWYRQTLGQGPEFLTYFQNEAQLEKSRLLSDRFSAERPKGSFSTLEIQRTEQGDSAMYLCASSSRRTGDTDTQYFGPGTRLTVL.

The chain recombines TRBV19 with TRBJ2-2, with 11 bases that match TRBD2. J was trimmed by 6 bases and V by 5 bases; bases with no gene match: 17. Germline V gene data show CDR1 as LNHDA and CDR2 as SQIVND (reference sequence). This CDR3 has 19 amino acids. The DNA of the CDR3 is TGTGCCAGTAGTCTCCGCCACCCCCTAGCGGGAGGTTTCGCCGGGGAGCTGTTTTTT. Translated: CASSLRHPLAGGFAGELFF.

The CDR3 nucleotides read TGTGCCAGTAGTATTGGACAGCCAGTTCAGCCCCAGCATTTT. It is translated as CASSIGQPVQPQHF. V usage is TRBV19 and J usage is TRBJ1-5, with D perhaps TRBD1 (6 bases). Germline-derived CDR1 and CDR2 are LNHDA and SQIVND (reference sequence). The CDR3 spans 14 residues. V was trimmed by 3 bases and J by 6 bases, leaving 12 bases between them.

V is TRBV6-1 and J is TRBJ2-5, with 13 bases lining up with TRBD2. V dropped 4 bases and J dropped 6; count of bases not matched to a gene: 5. CDR3 length: 15 amino acids. CDR1 is MNHNS, CDR2 SASEGT, per germline. The CDR3 protein is CASSAQTSGRQTQYF. CDR3 bases: TGTGCCAGCAGTGCCCAGACTAGCGGGAGGCAGACCCAGTACTTC.

V usage is TRBV5-5 and J usage is TRBJ1-5; tentatively, D is TRBD1 (5 bases). The CDR3 is made up of 15 amino acids. V lost 3 bases, J lost 6 bases, and 16 bases lay in between. The germline CDR1 and CDR2 sequences are SGHKS and YYEKEE (reference sequence). As DNA, the CDR3 is TGTGCCAGCAGCTCCGGGACGGCCGGGAGTCAGCCCCAGCATTTT. Amino acids: CASSSGTAGSQPQHF.